The 28 T cell receptor beta chains below all came from one sample that was sequenced in a study of shared T cell receptors in the human thymus. Method: immunoSEQ multiplex PCR; TCRdb's copy keeps in-frame clones and lacks some. The data hold about 660,000 clones, with roughly 90% observed a single time. These same data were also listed under a study on human thymus T cells.

The sample taken for sequencing was thymocytes. The receptors shown here come from a boy under two years old with a congenital heart defect.

The chain uses TRBV10-2 and TRBJ2-7, with 7 bases aligning to TRBD2. The CDR3 runs 16 residues. The V and J ends lost 6 bases and 4 bases, in that order; junction bases with no gene match: 15. Germline V CDR1 and CDR2: WSHSY, SAAADI. CDR3 bases: TGCGCCAGCAGGCCCCCTCCCGGGACTACCGGATACGAGCAGTACTTC. This encodes CASRPPPGTTGYEQYF.

This clone was seen a handful of times. The rearrangement links TRBV4-2 to TRBJ2-1; D might be TRBD2 (5 bases). Trimming removed 1 base at V and 6 bases at J, with 22 bases between. The CDR3 totals 18 residues. The germline gives CDR1 LGHNA, CDR2 YNFKEQ. The CDR3 DNA follows: TGTGCCAGCAGCCAAGTTGTACGGACTTACTCCTTTGGCAATGAGCAGTTCTTC. Amino acids: CASSQVVRTYSFGNEQFF.

The chain combines TRBV15 with TRBJ2-7, with a weak D call TRBD1 (7 bases). In germline, CDR1 is LNHNV, CDR2 YYDKDF (reference sequence). V gave up 3 bases and J gave up 5 bases, with 20 bases separating them. CDR3 length: 16 residues. The CDR3 is CATSSYRGTDLDEQYF. In nucleotides, the CDR3 is TGTGCCACCAGCAGCTACCGCGGGACAGATCTCGACGAGCAGTACTTC.

This clone was observed a few times. The rearrangement uses TRBV6-6 and TRBJ1-5; D not resolved. Per germline, CDR1 MNHNY and CDR2 SVGAGI (reference sequence). Trimming shortened V by 6 bases and J by 0 bases, and 12 bases separated the two germline ends. There are 15 residues in the CDR3. CDR3 in DNA: TGTGCCAGCAGCGTAAAGACATATAGCAATCAGCCCCAGCATTTT. Encoded protein: CASSVKTYSNQPQHF.

A single count supports this clone. Additional DNA sequences in this sample encode the identical CDR3. The gene calls are TRBV7-2 and TRBJ2-7; no clear D. Germline loops: CDR1 SGHTA, CDR2 FQGNSA. V lost 1 base to trimming and J lost 4 bases, with 8 bases between them. The CDR3 is made up of 13 amino acids. This chain's CDR3 is CASSLVRGYEQYF. DNA of the CDR3: TGTGCCAGCAGCTTAGTACGAGGATACGAGCAGTACTTC.

V usage is TRBV11-2 and J usage is TRBJ2-5; 7 bases map to TRBD1. Germline-derived CDR1 and CDR2 are SGHAT and FQNNGV. The CDR3 consists of 13 residues. The V and J ends lost 5 bases and 1 base, in that order; junction bases with no gene match: 1. In DNA form, the CDR3 reads TGTGCCAGCAGCGACAGGGTCCAAGAGACCCAGTACTTC. Protein product: CASSDRVQETQYF.

This chain connects TRBV5-1 to TRBJ2-7; 7 nucleotides agree with TRBD1. The CDR3 totals 16 residues. After removal of 4 bases from V and 6 bases from J, the junction contained 16 bases not matched to a gene. Looked up from germline, CDR1 is SGHRS and CDR2 is YFSETQ. The CDR3 here is CASSPPHKPNRGEQYF. CDR3 nucleotides: TGCGCCAGCAGCCCTCCGCACAAACCAAACAGGGGCGAGCAGTACTTC.

This chain uses TRBV19 with TRBJ1-4; D might be TRBD1 (5 bases). CDR1 and CDR2 (germline): LNHDA, SQIVND (reference sequence). The CDR3 contains 14 residues. Trimming pared 4 bases from V and 7 bases from J, leaving 13 bases between. The CDR3 DNA is TGTGCCAGTAGTAGGGGACGGGGGAGTGAAAAACTGTTTTTT. Protein sequence: CASSRGRGSEKLFF. Variable domain in full (rest from reference TRBV19 and TRBJ1-4): DGGITQSPKYLFRKEGQNVTLSCEQNLNHDAMYWYRQDPGQGLRLIYYSQIVNDFQKGDIAEGYSVSREKKESFPLTVTSAQKNPTAFYLCASSRGRGSEKLFFGSGTQLSVL.

This chain links TRBV5-1 with TRBJ1-2; TRBD1 aligns across 7 bases. Germline V CDR1 and CDR2: SGHRS, YFSETQ. This CDR3 region has 15 residues. The trim removed 4 bases at V and 0 bases at J, leaving 6 bases unmatched. The CDR3, as DNA: TGCGCCAGCAGCCCTGGGACAGAGGCTAACTATGGCTACACCTTC. As protein: CASSPGTEANYGYTF.

The chain links TRBV29-1 to TRBJ2-7, with D hard to call. Trimming shortened V by 4 bases and J by 0 bases, and 7 bases separated the two germline ends. Germline assignment: CDR1 SQVTM and CDR2 ANQGSEA. The length of the CDR3 is 12 residues. In nucleotides, the CDR3 is TGCAGCGTTGTTCTCCCCTCCTACGAGCAGTACTTC. Translating gives CSVVLPSYEQYF.

The chain links TRBV4-3 to TRBJ2-2; 8 nucleotides align to TRBD2. The CDR3 is 16 residues long. J lost 5 bases, V lost 1 base, and 6 bases had no gene match. Germline V gives CDR1 LGHNA, CDR2 YSLEER. CDR3 DNA: TGCGCCAGCAGCCAAGGCCGCAGCGGGAGAACCGGGGAGCTGTTTTTT. It codes for CASSQGRSGRTGELFF.

The chain employs TRBV2 and TRBJ2-7; D might be TRBD2 (6 bases). Germline loops: CDR1 SNHLY, CDR2 FYNNEI. The CDR3 spans 14 residues. Between the trimmed V and J ends, which lost 4 bases and 5 bases, there was a span of 15 bases. CDR3: CASSGGPGANEQYF. CDR3 DNA: TGTGCCAGCAGTGGAGGTCCGGGAGCGAACGAGCAGTACTTC.

The rearrangement uses TRBV27 and TRBJ2-5, with 12 bases lining up with TRBD2. Per the germline V gene, CDR1 is MNHEY and CDR2 is SMNVEV (reference sequence). The CDR3 totals 17 residues. With 6 bases clipped from V and 4 bases from J, the junction kept 12 bases outside the gene matches. The CDR3 DNA sequence: TGTGCCAGCAGCACAGGACTAGCGGGATTGGGGGGAGAGACCCAGTACTTC. Its protein product is CASSTGLAGLGGETQYF.

The gene calls are TRBV4-1 and TRBJ2-7, with D unclear. The germline gives CDR1 MGHRA, CDR2 YSYEKL. The CDR3 is made up of 13 amino acids. The germline V and J ends were trimmed by 0 bases and 3 bases, with 6 bases remaining between them. The CDR3 DNA is TGCGCCAGCAGCCAAGAGTATAGCTACGAGCAGTACTTC. It is translated as CASSQEYSYEQYF.

This clone has a single count. The chain uses TRBV5-1 and TRBJ2-5; 9 bases align to TRBD1. CDR1 is SGHRS, CDR2 YFSETQ, per germline. V was pared by 4 bases and J by 3 bases, with 13 bases of the junction left unmatched. The length of the CDR3 is 17 residues. CDR3 in amino acids: CASSQSPTGGHKETQYF. As DNA, the CDR3 is TGCGCCAGCAGCCAGTCCCCTACAGGGGGCCACAAAGAGACCCAGTACTTC.

Points on this clone: The same CDR3 is also encoded by other DNA sequences in this sample. The rearrangement joins TRBV20-1 to TRBJ2-7, with D possibly matching TRBD1 (6 bases). The CDR3 extends over 11 amino acids. V was clipped by 6 bases and J by 3 bases, with 9 bases between them. CDR1 is DFQATT and CDR2 is SNEGSKA in the germline V gene (reference sequence). CDR3 in DNA: TGCAGTGCGTGGGACAACTACGAGCAGTACTTC. Translated: CSAWDNYEQYF.

This clone was seen only a few times. The rearrangement joins TRBV13 to TRBJ2-3; weak D call: TRBD2 (6 bases). V lost 5 bases and J 0 bases, leaving 21 bases between the germline ends. From germline, CDR1 is PRHDT and CDR2 FYEKMQ (reference sequence). The CDR3 is 18 residues long. DNA for the CDR3: TGTGCCAGCAGCCCCAGGCCCGGGCTAGCGCCTAGCACAGATACGCAGTATTTT. It codes for CASSPRPGLAPSTDTQYF. Full variable domain (missing parts from reference TRBV13 and TRBJ2-3): AAGVIQSPRHLIKEKRETATLKCYPIPRHDTVYWYQQGPGQDPQFLISFYEKMQSDKGSIPDRFSAQQFSDYHSELNMSSLELGDSALYFCASSPRPGLAPSTDTQYFGPGTRLTVL.

This rearrangement joins TRBV27 to TRBJ1-4, with D hard to call. Per the germline V gene, CDR1 is MNHEY and CDR2 is SMNVEV (reference sequence). V dropped 2 bases and J dropped 8 bases, with 3 bases sitting between them. There are 11 residues in the CDR3. The CDR3 spells CASSLEEKLFF. CDR3 nucleotides: TGTGCCAGCAGTTTAGAGGAAAAACTGTTTTTT. Combining the CDR3 with reference TRBV27 and TRBJ1-4 gives the whole variable domain EAQVTQNPRYLITVTGKKLTVTCSQNMNHEYMSWYRQDPGLGLRQIYYSMNVEVTDKGDVPEGYKVSRKEKRNFPLILESPSPNQTSLYFCASSLEEKLFFGSGTQLSVL.

V and J are TRBV4-1 and TRBJ2-1, with 12 bases fitting TRBD2. CDR1 and CDR2 (germline): MGHRA, YSYEKL. J lost 5 bases, V lost 1 base, and 12 bases had no gene match. The CDR3 is made up of 19 amino acids. CDR3 nucleotides: TGCGCCAGCAGCCAAGTCAATGTGAGACTAGCGGGAGCCGACAATGAGCAGTTCTTC. It is translated as CASSQVNVRLAGADNEQFF.

The gene calls are TRBV7-3 and TRBJ2-3, with 9 bases aligning to TRBD2. This CDR3 spans 18 amino acids. J gave up 4 bases and V 1 base, and 12 bases lay outside the gene matches. Germline V gives CDR1 SGHTA, CDR2 FQGTGA. The CDR3 DNA sequence: TGTGCCAGCAGCTTAAGGGGGACCGCTAGCGGGAAGGCAGATACGCAGTATTTT. This encodes CASSLRGTASGKADTQYF.

V and J are TRBV6-1 and TRBJ2-1; maybe TRBD2 (6 bases). The CDR3 has 17 amino acids. V lost 4 bases and J lost 0, with 16 bases in between. Germline CDR1 is MNHNS and CDR2 is SASEGT. The CDR3 protein is CASSGGGLLSSYNEQFF. CDR3 DNA sequence: TGTGCCAGCAGTGGGGGAGGACTCCTCAGCTCCTACAATGAGCAGTTCTTC.

This chain connects TRBV30 to TRBJ2-7; TRBD2 is a possible D gene (5 bases). V gave up 0 bases and J gave up 3 bases, with 18 bases separating them. Germline CDR1 reads GTSNPN; CDR2 reads SVGIG (reference sequence). The CDR3 runs to 16 residues. The CDR3 bases are TGTGCCTGGAGTGTTGGTCAGCCTCAGGACTTCTACGAGCAGTACTTC. This gives the protein CAWSVGQPQDFYEQYF.

The rearrangement links TRBV10-3 to TRBJ1-1; TRBD1 aligns across 9 bases. The CDR3 loop spans 15 amino acids. V gave up 10 bases and J gave up 1 base; unmatched junction bases: 10. The germline V gene encodes CDR1 ENHRY and CDR2 SYGVKD. The CDR3 is CATQGTGNRNTEAFF. In nucleotides, the CDR3 is TGTGCCACCCAGGGGACAGGGAATAGGAACACTGAAGCTTTCTTT.

The CDR3 here is CATSRDGGGETQYF. As DNA, the CDR3 is TGTGCCACCAGCAGAGACGGCGGTGGGGAGACCCAGTACTTC. The V and J genes are TRBV15 and TRBJ2-5; D remains ambiguous. CDR1 and CDR2 (germline): LNHNV, YYDKDF (reference sequence). The CDR3 contains 14 residues. Trimming took off 0 bases at V and 5 bases at J, with 10 bases between the two ends. Supplemented by reference TRBV15 and TRBJ2-5, the full variable domain reads DAMVIQNPRYQVTQFGKPVTLSCSQTLNHNVMYWYQQKSSQAPKLLFHYYDKDFNNEADTPDNFQSRRPNTSFCFLDIRSPGLGDTAMYLCATSRDGGGETQYFGPGTRLLVL.

The chain carries TRBV7-2 and TRBJ2-7, with D possibly matching TRBD2 (6 bases). V was clipped by 0 bases and J by 2 bases, with 14 bases between them. The CDR3 sequence is 16 residues long. Germline V gene sequence: CDR1 SGHTA, CDR2 FQGNSA. For the CDR3, the DNA is TGTGCCAGCAGCTTAGCCGAGAGGAGGGAGCCCTACGAGCAGTACTTC. Encoded protein: CASSLAERREPYEQYF.

This chain joins TRBV30 and TRBJ2-7, with D tentatively TRBD1 (6 bases). CDR1 and CDR2 from the germline V gene are GTSNPN and SVGIG (reference sequence). V shed 3 bases and J shed 1 base, with 22 bases lying between them. This CDR3 spans 17 amino acids. Here the CDR3 DNA reads TGTGCCTGGAGCGGCGTCCCGTTCAGGGGAATTTCCTACGAGCAGTACTTC. Translation: CAWSGVPFRGISYEQYF.

The J gene is TRBJ2-1, the V gene TRBV5-4, with TRBD2 matching 10 bases. Trimming at V came to 1 base and at J to 7 bases, leaving 8 bases not matched to a gene. The CDR3 spans 16 residues. CDR1 SGHNT and CDR2 YYREEE come from the germline V gene (reference sequence). The CDR3 spells CASSLHPSGSRNEQFF. The CDR3 DNA is TGTGCCAGCAGCTTGCATCCTAGCGGGAGTAGAAATGAGCAGTTCTTC.

The chain has TRBV6-5 and TRBJ2-7; perhaps TRBD1 as D (6 bases). Between the trimmed V and J ends, which lost 1 base and 3 bases, there was a span of 13 bases. From germline, CDR1 is MNHEY and CDR2 SVGAGI. The CDR3 totals 15 residues. Written as DNA, the CDR3 is TGTGCCAGCAGTTACTACGGACAGTTCGACTACGAGCAGTACTTC. Amino acid sequence: CASSYYGQFDYEQYF.